A selection of T cell receptor beta chains follows, all from one sample in a study of read filtering for tumor transcriptome and immune sequencing. TCRdb independently ran MiXCR on the reads; one entry per CDR3 protein. The data show approximately 90,000 distinct CDR3 sequences, roughly 21% seen once. The sequencing sample was made of a population of CD138-negative cells sorted from bone marrow. These receptors originate from a donor at least 40 years old with multiple myeloma. Both conserved end residues are part of each CDR3. Each record gives: J gene, clone size, D gene, V gene, CDR3 protein, CDR3 DNA. The D gene is left open where the match is weak. The size field is filled for only some rows; it gives once, few, many or a size class.

>TRBJ1-2|.|.|TRBV12-3/TRBV12-4
CASSLEPGGYGYTF
TGTGCCAGCAGTCTCGAGCCGGGTGGCTATGGCTACACCTTC
>TRBJ2-1|many|TRBD2|TRBV3-1
CASGTSSGPYNEQFF
TGTGCCAGCGGCACCTCTAGCGGACCGTACAATGAGCAGTTCTTC
>TRBJ2-3|many|TRBD1|TRBV7-9
CASRSTGDTQYF
TGTGCCAGCAGGTCGACAGGGGATACGCAGTATTTT
>TRBJ2-7|.|.|TRBV20-1
CSARALQEQYF
TGCAGTGCTAGAGCCCTCCAGGAGCAGTACTTC
>TRBJ2-3|few|.|TRBV29-1
CSVGTLPTDTQYF
TGCAGCGTTGGGACACTCCCCACAGATACGCAGTATTTT
>TRBJ2-1|many|.|TRBV6-6
CASSYVGGASPYNEQFF
TGTGCCAGCAGTTATGTTGGGGGCGCTTCCCCCTACAATGAGCAGTTCTTC
>TRBJ2-6|many|TRBD1|TRBV19
CASSTRGRGAGANVLTF
TGTGCCAGTAGTACAAGGGGGCGCGGTGCTGGGGCCAACGTCCTGACTTTC
>TRBJ1-5|many|.|TRBV5-1
CASSADSNQPQHF
TGCGCCAGCAGCGCAGATAGCAATCAGCCCCAGCATTTT
>TRBJ1-2|many|TRBD1|TRBV6-1
CASNPTGNYGYTF
TGTGCCAGCAACCCGACAGGGAACTATGGCTACACCTTC
>TRBJ1-1|many|.|TRBV29-1
CSVEENREAFF
TGCAGCGTTGAAGAAAACAGGGAAGCTTTCTTT
>TRBJ2-1|many|.|TRBV5-1
CASSLAPGTQYNEQFF
TGCGCCAGCAGCTTGGCCCCCGGGACTCAATACAATGAGCAGTTCTTC
>TRBJ2-7|many|.|TRBV19
CASSIYGHYEQYF
TGTGCCAGTAGTATATATGGACACTACGAGCAGTACTTC
>TRBJ1-1|many|.|TRBV10-3
CAISGAMNTEAFF
TGTGCCATCAGTGGAGCCATGAACACTGAAGCTTTCTTT
>TRBJ2-2|.|.|TRBV7-3
CASSLGPAGELFF
TGTGCCAGCAGCTTAGGTCCAGCCGGGGAGCTGTTTTTT
>TRBJ2-5|many|.|TRBV14
CASSLPSDGFQETQYF
TGTGCCAGCAGCCTCCCCTCGGACGGATTCCAAGAGACCCAGTACTTC
>TRBJ2-3|.|.|TRBV7-9
CASQDSWLYTQYF
TGTGCCAGCCAAGACTCGTGGCTCTATACGCAGTATTTT
>TRBJ2-5|many|.|TRBV5-1
CASSLGGVETQYF
TGCGCCAGCAGCCTTGGAGGAGTAGAGACCCAGTACTTC
>TRBJ1-5|many|.|TRBV19
CASSYEQGNGNQPQHF
TGTGCCAGTAGTTACGAACAGGGTAACGGCAATCAGCCCCAGCATTTT
>TRBJ1-5|.|.|TRBV20-1
CSAREDSPQPPHF
TGCAGTGCTAGAGAGGATTCGCCCCAGCCCCCGCATTTT
>TRBJ2-7|few|.|TRBV5-1
CASSLRTISYEQYF
TGCGCCAGCAGCTTAAGGACAATTAGCTACGAGCAGTACTTC
>TRBJ2-5|many|.|TRBV6-2/TRBV6-3
CASSALYQETQYF
TGTGCCAGCAGTGCCCTGTACCAAGAGACCCAGTACTTC
>TRBJ2-1|.|TRBD2|TRBV11-2
CASSPRLAGVYNEQFF
TGTGCCAGCAGCCCAAGACTAGCGGGGGTCTACAATGAGCAGTTCTTC
>TRBJ1-1|many|.|TRBV29-1
CSVNVNRKNTEAFF
TGCAGCGTGAACGTCAACAGGAAGAACACTGAAGCTTTCTTT
>TRBJ2-7|many|.|TRBV6-5
CASTQDRSSYEQYF
TGTGCCAGCACCCAAGACAGGAGCTCCTACGAGCAGTACTTC
>TRBJ2-2|.|.|TRBV11-2
CSSSRDGNTGELFF
TGTTCCAGCAGCCGGGACGGGAACACCGGGGAGCTGTTTTTT
>TRBJ2-7|.|.|TRBV7-8
CASSRRDSTYEQYF
TGTGCCAGCAGCCGCCGGGACTCGACCTACGAGCAGTACTTC
>TRBJ2-1|many|TRBD1|TRBV10-2
CASIGRDRGVNEQFF
TGCGCCAGCATTGGTCGGGACAGGGGGGTGAATGAGCAGTTCTTC
>TRBJ2-2|many|.|TRBV29-1
CSARPGGTGELFF
TGCAGCGCCAGACCTGGGGGGACCGGGGAGCTGTTTTTT
>TRBJ1-4|many|TRBD1|TRBV5-1
CASSSKGQGGEKLFF
TGCGCCAGCAGCTCCAAAGGACAGGGAGGTGAAAAACTGTTTTTT
>TRBJ1-2|few|.|TRBV5-1
CASSFEGAYGYTF
TGCGCCAGCAGCTTCGAAGGGGCTTATGGCTACACCTTC
>TRBJ2-2|many|.|TRBV7-3
CASSLGGRTGELFF
TGTGCCAGCAGCTTAGGGGGCCGCACCGGGGAGCTGTTTTTT
>TRBJ2-1|few|.|TRBV3-1
CASSRIGYGQFF
TGTGCCAGCAGCCGGATAGGTTACGGGCAGTTCTTC
>TRBJ2-7|.|TRBD1|TRBV6-1
CASSERGRLYEQYF
TGTGCCAGCAGTGAAAGGGGGCGCCTCTACGAGCAGTACTTC
>TRBJ1-1|many|.|TRBV5-5
CASSSQKMNTEAFF
TGTGCCAGCAGCTCCCAGAAAATGAACACTGAAGCTTTCTTT
>TRBJ2-1|.|.|TRBV6-5
CASSYGGASNEQFF
TGTGCCAGCAGTTACGGCGGGGCGTCGAATGAGCAGTTCTTC
>TRBJ2-7|few|.|TRBV2
CASSLQGPEQYF
TGTGCCAGCAGTCTACAGGGCCCTGAGCAGTACTTC
>TRBJ1-2|.|TRBD1|TRBV7-2
CASSSRRGDYGYTF
TGTGCCAGCAGCTCCCGCAGGGGGGACTATGGCTACACCTTC
>TRBJ2-7|.|TRBD1|TRBV6-5
CATRRRDRGYEQYF
TGTGCCACCAGAAGAAGGGACAGGGGTTACGAGCAGTACTTC
>TRBJ2-3|many|.|TRBV28
CASRNYLGDTQYF
TGTGCCAGCAGAAACTATCTAGGAGATACGCAGTATTTT
>TRBJ1-2|many|TRBD1|TRBV3-1
CASSQDLEGASYGYTF
TGTGCCAGCAGCCAAGATCTGGAGGGGGCCTCCTATGGCTACACCTTC
>TRBJ1-5|few|TRBD1|TRBV5-1
CASSSGQGAGQPQHF
TGCGCCAGCAGCTCCGGACAGGGGGCAGGGCAGCCCCAGCATTTT
>TRBJ2-1|.|.|TRBV12-5
CASGRQGFSNEQFF
TGTGCTAGTGGCCGCCAGGGGTTCTCGAATGAGCAGTTCTTC
>TRBJ2-1|many|.|TRBV11-3
CASSLAQEYNEQFF
TGTGCCAGCAGCTTAGCACAGGAGTACAATGAGCAGTTCTTC
>TRBJ2-1|.|.|TRBV6-1
CARSEARRAIYNEQFF
TGTGCCAGAAGTGAAGCGCGGAGGGCCATCTACAATGAACAGTTCTTC
>TRBJ2-5|many|TRBD2|TRBV5-1
CASSLAPSGGAGQETQYF
TGCGCCAGCAGCTTGGCCCCTAGCGGGGGGGCCGGGCAAGAGACCCAGTACTTC